This T cell receptor (beta chain) stems from a study of control samples from healthy donors and cancer patients. Profiled with immunoSEQ multiplex PCR; TCRdb holds only in-frame clones, not every one. The sample consists of around 22,000 clones, about 83% of them appearing once. With V trimmed by 2 bases and J by 8 bases, 5 bases remained unmatched. This CDR3 is built from 14 residues. Germline lookup yields CDR1 SGHRS and CDR2 YFSETQ. This sequence joins TRBV5-1 and TRBJ2-1; the match to TRBD2 covers 9 bases. Sequencing was carried out using PBMCs. The sequence came from a man in his 60s with head and neck cancer. The DNA for the CDR3 is TGCGCCAGCAGCTTAGATAGCGGGAGAGATGAGCAGTTCTTC. Its translation: CASSLDSGRDEQFF.